The TCR beta chain described here comes from a study of sequential checkpoint blockade in melanoma. Treatment in this sample: randomized to nivolumab then ipilimumab (arm A) or the reverse (arm B). The protocol was immunoSEQ multiplex PCR, while the TCRdb copy is restricted to in-frame clones and leaves out a portion. The sample yields several thousand clones, around two thirds seen once. The sequences come from CD8+ T cells sorted from blood (inferred from file names), collected from a patient given nivolumab and ipilimumab in sequence. This clonotype originated in a human donor with melanoma.

CDR3 amino acids: CASSGGRGSGSYEQYF. The CDR3 DNA is TGTGCCAGCAGCGGGGGCCGGGGTAGCGGGTCCTACGAGCAGTACTTC. This rearrangement joins TRBV9 to TRBJ2-7; TRBD2 agrees at 7 bases. This CDR3 has 16 residues. The V gene's germline CDR1 is SGDLS and CDR2 YYNGEE. V dropped 3 bases and J dropped 1; count of bases not matched to a gene: 10. The whole variable domain, filled in from reference TRBV9 and TRBJ2-7, reads DSGVTQTPKHLITATGQRVTLRCSPRSGDLSVYWYQQSLDQGLQFLIQYYNGEERAKGNILERFSAQQFPDLHSELNLSSLELGDSALYFCASSGGRGSGSYEQYFGPGTRLTVT.